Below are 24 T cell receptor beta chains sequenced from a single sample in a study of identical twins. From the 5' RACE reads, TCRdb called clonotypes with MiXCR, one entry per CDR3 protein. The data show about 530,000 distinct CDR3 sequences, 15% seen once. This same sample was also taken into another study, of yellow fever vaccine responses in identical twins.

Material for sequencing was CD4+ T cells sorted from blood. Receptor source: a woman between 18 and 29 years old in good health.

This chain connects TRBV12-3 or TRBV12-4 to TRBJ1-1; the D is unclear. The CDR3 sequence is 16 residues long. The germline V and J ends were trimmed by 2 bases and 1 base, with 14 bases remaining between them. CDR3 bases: TGTGCCAGCAGTTTAAGAATAAAGACGGGGAACACTGAAGCTTTCTTT. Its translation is CASSLRIKTGNTEAFF.

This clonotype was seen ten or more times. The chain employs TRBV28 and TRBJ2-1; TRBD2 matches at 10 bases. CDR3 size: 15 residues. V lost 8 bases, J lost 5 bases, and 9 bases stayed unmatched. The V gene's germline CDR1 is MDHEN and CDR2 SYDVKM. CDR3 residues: CASQRQGLAHNEQFF. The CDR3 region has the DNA TGTGCCAGCCAACGCCAGGGACTAGCGCACAATGAGCAGTTCTTC.

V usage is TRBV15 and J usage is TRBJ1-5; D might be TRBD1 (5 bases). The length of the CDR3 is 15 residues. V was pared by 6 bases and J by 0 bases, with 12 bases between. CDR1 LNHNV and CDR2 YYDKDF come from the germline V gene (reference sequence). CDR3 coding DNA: TGTGCCACCAGTTCGGGACTTCATAGCAATCAGCCCCAGCATTTT. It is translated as CATSSGLHSNQPQHF.

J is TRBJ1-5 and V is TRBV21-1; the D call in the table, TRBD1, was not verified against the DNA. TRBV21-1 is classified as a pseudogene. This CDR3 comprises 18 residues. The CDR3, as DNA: TGTGCCAGCAGCAAAGTTTGGGACAGGGAGGATAGCAATCAGCCCCAGCATTTT. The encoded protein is CASSKVWDREDSNQPQHF.

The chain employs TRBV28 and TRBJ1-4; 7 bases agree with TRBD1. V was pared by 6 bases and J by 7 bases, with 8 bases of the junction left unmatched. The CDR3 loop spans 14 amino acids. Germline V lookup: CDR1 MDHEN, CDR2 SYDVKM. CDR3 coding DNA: TGTGCCAGCAGGAAAACAGGGGTTGGTGAAAAACTGTTTTTT. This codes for CASRKTGVGEKLFF.

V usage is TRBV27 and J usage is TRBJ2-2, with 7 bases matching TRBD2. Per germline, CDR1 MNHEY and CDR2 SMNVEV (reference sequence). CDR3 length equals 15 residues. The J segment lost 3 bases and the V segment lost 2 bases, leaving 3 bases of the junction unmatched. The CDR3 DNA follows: TGTGCCAGCAGTTTAGGCGGGAGCTACACCGGGGAGCTGTTTTTT. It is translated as CASSLGGSYTGELFF.

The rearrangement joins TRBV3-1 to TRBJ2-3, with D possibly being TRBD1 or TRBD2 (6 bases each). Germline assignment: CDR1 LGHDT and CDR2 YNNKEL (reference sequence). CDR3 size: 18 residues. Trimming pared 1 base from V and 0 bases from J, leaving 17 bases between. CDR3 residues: CASSQATGRGRSTDTQYF. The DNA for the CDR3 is TGTGCCAGCAGCCAAGCTACGGGACGGGGGCGAAGCACAGATACGCAGTATTTT.

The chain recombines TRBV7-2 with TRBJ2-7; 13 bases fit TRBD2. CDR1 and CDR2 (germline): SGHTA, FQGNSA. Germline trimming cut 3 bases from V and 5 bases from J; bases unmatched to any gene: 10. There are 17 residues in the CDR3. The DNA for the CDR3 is TGTGCCAGCAGCTTGCGTCTAAGGACTAGCGGGAGAAACGAGCAGTACTTC. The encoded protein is CASSLRLRTSGRNEQYF.

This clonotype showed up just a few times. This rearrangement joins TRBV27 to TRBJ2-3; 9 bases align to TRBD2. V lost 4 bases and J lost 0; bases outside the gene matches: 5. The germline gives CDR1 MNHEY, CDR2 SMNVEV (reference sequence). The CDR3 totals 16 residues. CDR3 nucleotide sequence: TGTGCCAGCAGTTCCCTAGCGGGGCGGAGCACAGATACGCAGTATTTT. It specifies CASSSLAGRSTDTQYF.

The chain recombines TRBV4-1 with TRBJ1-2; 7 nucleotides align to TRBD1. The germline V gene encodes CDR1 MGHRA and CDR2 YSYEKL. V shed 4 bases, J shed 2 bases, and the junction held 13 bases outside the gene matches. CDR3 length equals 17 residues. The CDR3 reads CASSRTILQGGNYGYTF. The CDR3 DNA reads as TGCGCCAGCAGCCGAACTATCCTGCAGGGGGGGAACTATGGCTACACCTTC.

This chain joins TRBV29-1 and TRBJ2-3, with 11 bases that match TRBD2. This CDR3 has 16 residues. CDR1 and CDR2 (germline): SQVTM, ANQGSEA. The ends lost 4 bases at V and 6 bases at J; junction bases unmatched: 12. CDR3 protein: CSVGLAGGGGRDTQYF. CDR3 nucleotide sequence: TGCAGCGTTGGCCTAGCGGGAGGAGGGGGTCGTGATACGCAGTATTTT.

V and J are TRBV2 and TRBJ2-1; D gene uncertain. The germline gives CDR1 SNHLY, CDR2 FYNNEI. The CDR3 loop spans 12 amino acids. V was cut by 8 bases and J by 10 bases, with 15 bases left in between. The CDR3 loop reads CASRRSGLEQFF. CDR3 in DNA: TGTGCCAGCCGAAGATCTGGGCTCGAGCAGTTCTTC.

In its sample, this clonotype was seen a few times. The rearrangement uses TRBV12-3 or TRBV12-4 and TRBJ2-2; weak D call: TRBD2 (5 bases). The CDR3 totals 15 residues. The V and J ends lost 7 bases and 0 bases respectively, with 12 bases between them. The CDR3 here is CASTPWTANTGELFF. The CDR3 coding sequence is TGTGCCAGCACCCCTTGGACTGCGAACACCGGGGAGCTGTTTTTT.

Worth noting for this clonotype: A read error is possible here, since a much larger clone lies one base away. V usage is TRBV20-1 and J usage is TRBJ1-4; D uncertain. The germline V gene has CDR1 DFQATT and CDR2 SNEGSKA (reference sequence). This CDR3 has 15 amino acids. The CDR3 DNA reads TGCAGTGCTAGACACCCGGGATCAACTAGTGAAAAACTGTTTTTT. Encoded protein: CSARHPGSTSEKLFF.

The DNA for the CDR3 is TGCAGTGCCTCCGGGACCAGCACAAAAGGGGAGCTGTTTTTT. It encodes CSASGTSTKGELFF. The genes are TRBV20-1 and TRBJ2-2; D may be TRBD1 or TRBD2 (5 bases each). V lost 6 bases and J lost 8, with 19 bases in between. Germline V gives CDR1 DFQATT, CDR2 SNEGSKA (reference sequence). The CDR3 runs 14 residues.

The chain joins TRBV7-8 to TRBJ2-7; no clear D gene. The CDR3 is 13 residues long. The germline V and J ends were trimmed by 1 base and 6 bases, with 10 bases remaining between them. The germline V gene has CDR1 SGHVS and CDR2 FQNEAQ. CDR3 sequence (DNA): TGTGCCAGCAGCTTAGATGTAGGTGGCGAGCAGTACGTC. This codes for CASSLDVGGEQYV.

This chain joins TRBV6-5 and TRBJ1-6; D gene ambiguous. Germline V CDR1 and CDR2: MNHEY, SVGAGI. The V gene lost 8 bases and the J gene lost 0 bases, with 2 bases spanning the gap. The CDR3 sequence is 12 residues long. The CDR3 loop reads CASHSYNSPLHF. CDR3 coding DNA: TGTGCCAGCCACTCCTATAATTCACCCCTCCACTTT.

CDR3 protein: CASSLEPEGPQHF. The CDR3 DNA sequence: TGTGCCAGCAGCTTAGAACCCGAGGGGCCCCAGCATTTT. The chain employs TRBV7-2 and TRBJ1-5; no firm D call. There are 13 residues in the CDR3. The germline V and J ends were trimmed by 1 base and 9 bases, with 10 bases remaining between them. The germline V gene has CDR1 SGHTA and CDR2 FQGNSA.

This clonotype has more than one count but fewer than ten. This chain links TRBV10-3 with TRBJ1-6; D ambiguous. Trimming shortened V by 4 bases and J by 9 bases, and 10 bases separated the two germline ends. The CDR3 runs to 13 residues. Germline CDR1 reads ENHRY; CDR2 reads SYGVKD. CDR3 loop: CAISGVYGSPLHF. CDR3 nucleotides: TGTGCCATCAGTGGGGTCTATGGTTCACCCCTCCACTTT.

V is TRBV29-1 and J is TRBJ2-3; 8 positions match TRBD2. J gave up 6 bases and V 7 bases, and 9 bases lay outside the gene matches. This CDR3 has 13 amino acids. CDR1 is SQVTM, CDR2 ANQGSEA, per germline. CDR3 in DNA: TGCAGCGCTGCGGGAGGCCCAGGGGATACGCAGTATTTT. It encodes CSAAGGPGDTQYF.

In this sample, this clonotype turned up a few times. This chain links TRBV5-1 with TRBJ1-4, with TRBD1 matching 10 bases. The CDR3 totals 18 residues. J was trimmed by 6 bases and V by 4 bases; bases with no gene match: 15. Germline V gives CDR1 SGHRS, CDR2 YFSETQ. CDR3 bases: TGCGCCAGCAGCCTGTTTGGGGGACAGGGGCTCTCGGATGAAAAACTGTTTTTT. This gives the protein CASSLFGGQGLSDEKLFF.

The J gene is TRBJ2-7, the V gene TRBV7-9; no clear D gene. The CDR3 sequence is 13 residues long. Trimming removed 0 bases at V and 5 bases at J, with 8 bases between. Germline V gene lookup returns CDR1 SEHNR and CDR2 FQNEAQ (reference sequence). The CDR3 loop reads CASSLAGFNEQYF. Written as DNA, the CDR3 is TGTGCCAGCAGCTTAGCCGGGTTTAACGAGCAGTACTTC.

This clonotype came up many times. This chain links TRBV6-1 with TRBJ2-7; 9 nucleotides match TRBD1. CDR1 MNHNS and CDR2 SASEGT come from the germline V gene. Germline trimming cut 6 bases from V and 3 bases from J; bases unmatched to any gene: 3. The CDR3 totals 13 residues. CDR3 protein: CASRGTGIYEQYF. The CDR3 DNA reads TGTGCCAGCAGGGGGACAGGGATCTACGAGCAGTACTTC.

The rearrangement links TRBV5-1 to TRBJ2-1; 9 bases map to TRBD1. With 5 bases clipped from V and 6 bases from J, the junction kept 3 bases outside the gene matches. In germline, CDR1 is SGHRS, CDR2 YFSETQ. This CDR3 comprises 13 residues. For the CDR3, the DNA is TGCGCCAGCAGTACGGACAGGGGCAATGAGCAGTTCTTC. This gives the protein CASSTDRGNEQFF.